These 13 T cell receptor beta chains share one sample of origin, sequenced in a study of blood T cells in healthy people across ages. A J-beta primer mix and a sample-barcoded 5' primer were used in a second PCR of about 7 to 12 cycles. TCRdb fed the 5' RACE reads into MiXCR, producing one record per CDR3 protein. The sample records about 1.6 million distinct CDR3 sequences, 30% to 35% being singletons. The sequencing sample was made of blood. These receptors all stem from a woman aged 25 to 39 in good health.

The chain links TRBV5-4 to TRBJ2-3; a weak D match, TRBD1 (5 bases). This CDR3 region has 16 residues. Germline CDR1 and CDR2: SGHNT and YYREEE (reference sequence). With 2 bases removed from V and 3 bases from J, the gap between germline ends came to 16 bases. The CDR3 DNA reads TGTGCCAGCAGCTTTCCAGGGAACCCTAGAACAGATACGCAGTATTTT. This translates into CASSFPGNPRTDTQYF.

The chain is built from TRBV27 and TRBJ2-7, with D possibly being TRBD1 (5 bases). The length of the CDR3 is 16 residues. V lost 3 bases and J 2 bases, leaving 17 bases between the germline ends. Germline V gives CDR1 MNHEY, CDR2 SMNVEV (reference sequence). CDR3 DNA: TGTGCCAGCAGTTTTTCCCAGGGTCCTAAAACCTACGAGCAGTACTTC. Its protein product is CASSFSQGPKTYEQYF.

This chain connects TRBV12-3 or TRBV12-4 to TRBJ2-1, with unresolved D. This CDR3 has 15 residues. Deletions cut 1 base from V and 6 bases from J, with 13 bases between. DNA for the CDR3: TGTGCCAGCAGTTTAGGGCAGGTGGCCTTCAATGAGCAGTTCTTC. It specifies CASSLGQVAFNEQFF.

The rearrangement links TRBV18 to TRBJ2-1, with 7 nucleotides matching TRBD1. The CDR3 is 17 residues long. CDR1 is KGHSH and CDR2 is LQKENI in the germline V gene. The J segment lost 8 bases and the V segment lost 6 bases, leaving 19 bases of the junction unmatched. The CDR3 spells CASSRNNLQGVNDEQFF. The DNA for the CDR3 is TGTGCCAGCTCTCGCAACAACCTTCAGGGGGTTAATGATGAGCAGTTCTTC.

CDR3 sequence (DNA): TGTGCCAGCAGCGTAGATCGGCAGAACACTGAAGCTTTCTTT. This gives the protein CASSVDRQNTEAFF. This chain links TRBV9 with TRBJ1-1; no clear D. Germline CDR1 is SGDLS and CDR2 is YYNGEE. The CDR3 loop spans 14 amino acids. V lost 0 bases, J lost 1 base, and 7 bases lay in between.

V gene TRBV20-1 combines with J gene TRBJ1-5; the match to TRBD1 covers 9 bases. This CDR3 has 13 residues. Germline V CDR1 and CDR2: DFQATT, SNEGSKA (reference sequence). V gave up 6 bases and J gave up 5 bases; unmatched junction bases: 5. This chain's CDR3 is CSASRQGDQPQHF. The CDR3 region has the DNA TGCAGTGCAAGCAGACAGGGGGATCAGCCCCAGCATTTT.

This clonotype was seen more than once but under ten times. The chain carries TRBV12-3 or TRBV12-4 and TRBJ1-1, with 12 bases fitting TRBD1. Losses at the gene ends were 1 base for V and 2 bases for J; bases not matched to a gene: 5. This CDR3 contains 17 residues. The CDR3 DNA follows: TGTGCCAGCAGTTTAGTCCCGGGACAGGGGGCAAACACTGAAGCTTTCTTT. Protein sequence: CASSLVPGQGANTEAFF.

The table lists this clonotype with a few counts. CDR3 sequence (DNA): TGCAGTGCTAGAAAGACTAGCCACAATGAGCAGTTCTTC. It codes for CSARKTSHNEQFF. This rearrangement joins TRBV20-1 to TRBJ2-1; 7 bases are a match to TRBD2. The ends lost 2 bases at V and 5 bases at J; junction bases unmatched: 3. The germline V gene encodes CDR1 DFQATT and CDR2 SNEGSKA (reference sequence). CDR3 length equals 13 residues.

In its sample, this clonotype was seen a few times. This chain joins TRBV5-4 and TRBJ2-3; D perhaps matches TRBD1 (6 bases). Germline values: CDR1 SGHNT, CDR2 YYREEE (reference sequence). Trimming shortened V by 3 bases and J by 6 bases, and 14 bases separated the two germline ends. CDR3 length: 14 amino acids. Here the CDR3 reads CASSWDIKKDTQYF. The CDR3 region has the DNA TGTGCCAGCAGCTGGGACATCAAAAAGGATACGCAGTATTTT.

Turning to this clonotype: A read error may be the cause here, since a much bigger clone is one base away. V gene TRBV4-1 combines with J gene TRBJ2-1, with 7 bases matching TRBD2. CDR3 length: 16 residues. Germline V gene lookup returns CDR1 MGHRA and CDR2 YSYEKL. CDR3 protein: CASSQEEGAGRNERFF. The DNA for the CDR3 is TGCGCCAGCAGCCAAGAGGAGGGAGCGGGGCGGAATGAGCGGTTCTTC.

In its sample, this clonotype was seen a few times. CDR3 amino acids: CASSVVGVWEQYF. The CDR3 DNA follows: TGTGCCAGCAGCGTAGTGGGGGTGTGGGAGCAGTACTTC. V is TRBV12-3 or TRBV12-4 and J is TRBJ2-7, with D possibly being TRBD1 or TRBD2 (5 bases each). With 6 bases removed from V and 7 bases from J, the gap between germline ends came to 16 bases. The CDR3 has 13 amino acids.

V gene TRBV5-1 combines with J gene TRBJ2-1; no clear D gene. Germline V gene sequence: CDR1 SGHRS, CDR2 YFSETQ. There are 17 residues in the CDR3. The CDR3 protein is CASAAPPTLLSYNEQFF. CDR3 coding DNA: TGCGCTTCAGCAGCCCCGCCTACTCTCCTCTCCTACAATGAGCAGTTCTTC.

This chain joins TRBV5-1 and TRBJ2-1; the match to TRBD2 covers 10 bases. J was trimmed by 8 bases and V by 1 base; bases with no gene match: 6. The CDR3 runs 15 residues. Looked up from germline, CDR1 is SGHRS and CDR2 is YFSETQ. The CDR3 DNA is TGCGCCAGCAGCTTGCTAACTAGCGGGAAGGATGAGCAGTTCTTC. Amino acid sequence: CASSLLTSGKDEQFF.